These 12 T cell receptor beta chains originate from one sample sequenced in a study of T cells and Merkel cell carcinoma outcomes. The data were produced by immunoSEQ multiplex PCR, yet TCRdb's version contains in-frame clones alone and is incomplete. The sample includes approximately 7,000 clones, 90% of them seen just once. Specimen: tumor tissue from Merkel cell carcinoma. These TCRs come from a human donor with Merkel cell carcinoma.

The J gene is TRBJ1-1, the V gene TRBV2; D uncertain. CDR1 is SNHLY, CDR2 FYNNEI, per germline. Trimming shortened V by 8 bases and J by 1 base, and 11 bases separated the two germline ends. CDR3 length equals 13 residues. CDR3 region: CASQTWGNTEAFF. The CDR3 nucleotides read TGTGCCAGCCAAACCTGGGGGAACACTGAAGCTTTCTTT.

CDR3 sequence (DNA): TGTGCCTGGGCGACGAGCGACAGGCTTAATTCACCCCTCCACTTT. Translated: CAWATSDRLNSPLHF. The chain links TRBV30 to TRBJ1-6; D is possibly TRBD1 (6 bases). This CDR3 is 15 amino acids long. Trimming shortened V by 5 bases and J by 6 bases, and 17 bases separated the two germline ends. Germline V gene sequence: CDR1 GTSNPN, CDR2 SVGIG (reference sequence).

The chain joins TRBV7-2 to TRBJ2-5; D may be TRBD1 (6 bases). V shed 7 bases and J shed 5 bases, with 20 bases lying between them. Germline V lookup: CDR1 SGHTA, CDR2 FQGNSA. The CDR3 runs 15 residues. The CDR3 sequence: CASTNRADTWETQYF. CDR3 nucleotide sequence: TGTGCCAGCACCAACAGGGCGGACACTTGGGAGACCCAGTACTTC.

This clone was observed once. This chain connects TRBV25-1 to TRBJ1-2; D might be TRBD1 (6 bases). V was clipped by 1 base and J by 0 bases, with 12 bases between them. CDR3 length: 16 residues. Germline V gives CDR1 MGHDK, CDR2 SYGVNS. The DNA of the CDR3 is TGTGCCAGCAGTGAATCAGGGGCCAGAGCTAACTATGGCTACACCTTC. Amino acids: CASSESGARANYGYTF.

The chain carries TRBV11-3 and TRBJ1-2; 8 nucleotides line up with TRBD1. The CDR3 totals 14 residues. The germline CDR1 and CDR2 sequences are SGHNT and YENEEA. V dropped 4 bases and J dropped 7; count of bases not matched to a gene: 8. DNA for the CDR3: TGTGCCAGCAGCTCCGGACAGGGCGTGAGTGGCTACACCTTC. The encoded protein is CASSSGQGVSGYTF.

In this sample, this clone turned up once. The chain carries TRBV29-1 and TRBJ2-7; 9 bases align to TRBD1. Per germline, CDR1 SQVTM and CDR2 ANQGSEA. There are 14 residues in the CDR3. The V gene end was trimmed by 4 bases and the J gene end by 1 base; junction bases not matched to a gene: 5. CDR3 bases: TGCAGCGTTGCCCCGGGACAGGGATCCTACGAGCAGTACTTC. As protein: CSVAPGQGSYEQYF.

The V gene is TRBV21-1, the J gene TRBJ2-5; the listed D gene, TRBD1, was not tested against the DNA. TRBV21-1 is labeled a pseudogene. The CDR3 runs 14 residues. CDR3 DNA sequence: TGTGCCAGCAGGTTCCAGTTTGTTCAAGAGACCCAGTACTTC. Residues: CASRFQFVQETQYF.

The chain couples TRBV30 to TRBJ2-7, with 9 positions matching TRBD1. Germline V CDR1 and CDR2: GTSNPN, SVGIG (reference sequence). V was pared by 2 bases and J by 6 bases, with 11 bases of the junction left unmatched. The CDR3 runs to 15 residues. CDR3 residues: CAWSPRDRAVGEQYF. The DNA for the CDR3 is TGTGCCTGGAGTCCCCGGGACAGGGCAGTAGGCGAGCAGTACTTC.

CDR3 sequence: CASSLQGASNTGELFF. The CDR3 nucleotides read TGTGCCAGCAGCTTACAGGGGGCATCGAACACCGGGGAGCTGTTTTTT. The V call is TRBV7-3, the J call TRBJ2-2; 8 positions agree with TRBD1. This CDR3 has 16 amino acids. Germline trimming cut 2 bases from V and 0 bases from J; bases unmatched to any gene: 2. Per germline, CDR1 SGHTA and CDR2 FQGTGA.

J is TRBJ1-2 and V is TRBV29-1, with 9 bases matching TRBD1. The J segment lost 6 bases and the V segment lost 7 bases, leaving 9 bases of the junction unmatched. The CDR3 extends over 13 amino acids. CDR1 is SQVTM and CDR2 is ANQGSEA in the germline V gene. CDR3 protein: CSATDRGEDGYTF. The CDR3 region has the DNA TGCAGCGCCACTGACAGGGGGGAGGATGGCTACACCTTC.

This chain joins TRBV11-2 and TRBJ2-7, with 7 bases aligning to TRBD1. This CDR3 region has 13 residues. Trimming removed 5 bases from V and 3 bases from J; junction bases left unmatched: 4. Per germline, CDR1 SGHAT and CDR2 FQNNGV. The CDR3 region has the DNA TGTGCCAGCAGCCCGGGACAGTACTACGAGCAGTACTTC. This sequence encodes CASSPGQYYEQYF.

This sequence joins TRBV5-6 and TRBJ1-6; TRBD1 aligns across 11 bases. The ends lost 3 bases at V and 10 bases at J; junction bases unmatched: 15. Germline assignment: CDR1 SGHDT and CDR2 YYEEEE. The CDR3 is made up of 18 amino acids. DNA of the CDR3: TGTGCCAGCAGCTCCCCCTCGCGGACAGGGGGCGTACGGTCACCCCTCCACTTT. It specifies CASSSPSRTGGVRSPLHF. The complete variable domain, with remaining parts taken from reference TRBV5-6 and TRBJ1-6, reads DAGVTQSPTHLIKTRGQQVTLRCSPKSGHDTVSWYQQALGQGPQFIFQYYEEEERQRGNFPDRFSGHQFPNYSSELNVNALLLGDSALYLCASSSPSRTGGVRSPLHFGNGTRLTVT.